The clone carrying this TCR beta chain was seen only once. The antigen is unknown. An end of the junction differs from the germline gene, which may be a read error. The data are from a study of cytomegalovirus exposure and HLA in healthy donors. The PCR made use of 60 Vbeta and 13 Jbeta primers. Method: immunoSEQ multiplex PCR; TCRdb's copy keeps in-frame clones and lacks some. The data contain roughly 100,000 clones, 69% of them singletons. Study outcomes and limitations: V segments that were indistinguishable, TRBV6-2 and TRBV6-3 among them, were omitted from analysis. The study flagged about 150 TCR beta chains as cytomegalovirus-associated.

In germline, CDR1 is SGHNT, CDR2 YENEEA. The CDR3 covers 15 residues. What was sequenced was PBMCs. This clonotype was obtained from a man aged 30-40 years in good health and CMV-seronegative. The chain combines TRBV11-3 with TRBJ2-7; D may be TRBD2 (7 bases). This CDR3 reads CASSLDGGGAYEQYF. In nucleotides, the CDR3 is TGTGCCAGCAGCCTAGATGGAGGGGGGGCCTACGAGCAGTACTTC.